A selection of T cell receptor beta chains follows, all from one sample in a study of tumor and adjacent non-tumor tissue in lung cancer. TCRdb reprocessed the multiplex PCR reads via MiXCR and lists one record per CDR3 protein. The sample has 70,000 to 80,000 distinct CDR3 sequences, 55% to 80% seen once; the top ten hold approximately 9.5%. Material: lung tumor tissue. These receptors were taken from a woman in her thirties or forties with non-small cell lung cancer. The CDR3 runs from the conserved cysteine through the conserved F or W. The D gene is left open where the match is weak. Expanded clones are given a class, and other clones once, few, many or no size at all.

v_call	j_call	clone_size	d_call	cdr3_nt	cdr3_aa
TRBV29-1	TRBJ2-6	-	-	TGCAGTGTTGATTCCGGGGGCTCTGGGGCCAACGTCTTGAGTTTC	CSVDSGGSGANVLSF
TRBV29-1	TRBJ1-1	many	-	TGCAGCGTTGGAGTCGCCTTACAAGCTTTCTTT	CSVGVALQAFF
TRBV11-3	TRBJ2-1	-	TRBD2	TGTGACAGTAGCTTAGCGGGACATATACAGTTCTTC	CDSSLAGHIQFF
TRBV30	TRBJ2-1	once	-	TGTGCCTGGAGTGTAGGTGCGTTCTACTATGAGCAATTCTTC	CAWSVGAFYYEQFF
TRBV11-2	TRBJ2-7	-	TRBD1	TGTGCTAGCAGCCCGGGACAGTGGGCCTACGAACAGTACTTC	CASSPGQWAYEQYF
TRBV30	TRBJ2-7	many	-	TGTGCCTGGGGGAGTGGTTGGGAGCAGTACTTC	CAWGSGWEQYF
TRBV28	TRBJ2-5	-	-	TGTGCCAGCAACAAGGGGGACGGGGAGACCCAGTACTTC	CASNKGDGETQYF
TRBV11-2	TRBJ1-3	-	-	TGTGCCACCAGCCGAGCGTCCGGAAACACCATATGTTTT	CATSRASGNTICF
TRBV20-1	TRBJ2-5	-	-	TGCAGTGCTACCCAGCAGGAGACCCAGTACTTC	CSATQQETQYF
TRBV2	TRBJ2-7	many	-	TGTGCCAGCAGGGGCCTCTACGAGCAGTACTTC	CASRGLYEQYF
TRBV20-1	TRBJ1-1	many	TRBD1	TGCAGTGCTAAAGGACAGGGCGTGGGAGCTTTCTTT	CSAKGQGVGAFF
TRBV4-2	TRBJ2-1	-	-	TGTGCCAGCAGCCAAGATAGGGTAGTGGACAATGAGCTGTTCTTC	CASSQDRVVDNELFF
TRBV25-1	TRBJ2-5	-	TRBD2	TGTGGCAGCAGTCCCCAGAAGGCGGGAGATGAGACCCAGTACTTC	CGSSPQKAGDETQYF
TRBV20-1	TRBJ2-2	-	TRBD2	TGCAGTGCTAGGACTAGCGGAGGCAGCACCGGGGAGCTGTTTTTT	CSARTSGGSTGELFF
TRBV13	TRBJ2-5	-	-	TGTGCCAGCAGCTTAAGGGCTGGGGGGGCCCGGTACTTC	CASSLRAGGARYF
TRBV4-1	TRBJ2-1	-	TRBD2	TGTGCCAGCAGCCAAGAAAGGGGGTGGACTAGCGGAAAAGGGAATGAGCAGTTCTTC	CASSQERGWTSGKGNEQFF
TRBV7-9	TRBJ2-3	-	TRBD2	TGTGCCAGCAGCCCCCAGAGGGTAGCGGGATGGTCAACGGCAGATACGCAGTATTTT	CASSPQRVAGWSTADTQYF
TRBV12-3/TRBV12-4	TRBJ1-5	-	-	TGTGCCAGCGGCCTGGATGGTTGTAGCAATCAGCCCCAGCATTTT	CASGLDGCSNQPQHF
TRBV11-2	TRBJ2-7	medium-sized	TRBD1	TGTGCCAGCAGCTTCTATCAGGGAATCCGGGACAGGGAATTCCACGAGCAGTACTTC	CASSFYQGIRDREFHEQYF
TRBV29-1	TRBJ2-7	-	TRBD2	TGCAGCGCTGCTATGGGACTAGCGGGTGGAAAGCAGTACTTC	CSAAMGLAGGKQYF
TRBV6-5	TRBJ2-7	-	TRBD2	TGTGCCAGCAGTTCCACGACTAGCGGGACCCCTTCCCACGAGCAGTACTTC	CASSSTTSGTPSHEQYF
TRBV29-1	TRBJ2-3	-	-	TGCAGTGTTGAAGATCAGGGGGAGACTAGCAGGAACCGAGATACGCAGTATTTT	CSVEDQGETSRNRDTQYF
TRBV28	TRBJ2-7	many	TRBD1	TGTGCCACGGCCCGACAGGGAGCCAATCACGAGCAGTACTTC	CATARQGANHEQYF
TRBV6-1	TRBJ2-7	-	-	TGTGCCAGCCAGCAATGGATTTACGAGCAGTACTTC	CASQQWIYEQYF
TRBV11-2	TRBJ2-1	-	TRBD2	TGTGCCAGCAGGTTACGGCTAGCGGATCACAATGAGCATTTCTTC	CASRLRLADHNEHFF
TRBV7-9	TRBJ2-3	many	-	TGTGCCAGCAGGGAGGGAGCAGATACGCAGTATTTT	CASREGADTQYF
TRBV6-5	TRBJ1-1	medium-sized	-	TGTGCCTCTCGGAGGGGACCCGACAGGCCGAACACTGAAGCTTTCTTT	CASRRGPDRPNTEAFF
TRBV5-6	TRBJ2-3	many	-	TGTGCCAGCAGCTTGGATGGTGCGGAGAATACGCAGTATTTT	CASSLDGAENTQYF
TRBV11-2	TRBJ2-6	few	-	TGTGCCAGCAGTTTCACAGTGTCTGGGACCAACGTCCTGTCTTTC	CASSFTVSGTNVLSF